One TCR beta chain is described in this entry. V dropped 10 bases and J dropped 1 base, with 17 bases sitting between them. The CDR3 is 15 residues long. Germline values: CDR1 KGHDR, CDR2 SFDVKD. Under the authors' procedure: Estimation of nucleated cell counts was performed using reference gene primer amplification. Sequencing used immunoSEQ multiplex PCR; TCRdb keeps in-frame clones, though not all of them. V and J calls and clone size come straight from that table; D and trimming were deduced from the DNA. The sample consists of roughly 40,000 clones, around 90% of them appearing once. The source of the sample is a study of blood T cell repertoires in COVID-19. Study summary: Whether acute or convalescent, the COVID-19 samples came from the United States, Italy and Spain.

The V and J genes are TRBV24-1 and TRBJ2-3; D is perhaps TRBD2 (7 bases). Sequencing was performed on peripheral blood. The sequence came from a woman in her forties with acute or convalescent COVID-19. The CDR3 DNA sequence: TGTGCCACTGCTCGGGGGGCTGGGGGCACAGATACGCAGTATTTT. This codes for CATARGAGGTDTQYF.